The rows below give T cell receptor beta chains drawn from one sample of a study of radiation and T cells in renal cell carcinoma. TCRdb keeps only in-frame clones here, not all; method: immunoSEQ multiplex PCR. Of some 100,000 clones in the sample, 82% were seen once. This specimen was blood, taken from a patient whose treatment included radiotherapy and nephrectomy. The receptors originated from a man aged 60 to 69 with renal cell carcinoma. CDR3s include the opening cysteine and the closing phenylalanine or tryptophan. D genes are given only for firm matches. For some rows the clone size is stated as once, few or many, or as a class when expanded; others skip it.

>.|TRBV15|.|TRBJ2-3
CATREEVTPGAQYF
TGTGCCACCAGAGAAGAGGTTACCCCAGGGGCGCAGTATTTT
>.|TRBV5-6|TRBD1|TRBJ1-4
CASSFTQGVANEKLFF
TGTGCCAGCAGCTTTACCCAGGGGGTGGCTAATGAAAAACTGTTTTTT
>.|TRBV2|.|TRBJ2-1
CASSLLRGAGNEQFF
TGTGCCAGCAGCCTCCTGCGAGGGGCGGGGAATGAGCAGTTCTTC
>.|TRBV27|TRBD2|TRBJ2-7
CASSPGLAGTYEQYF
TGTGCCAGCAGTCCAGGACTAGCGGGAACCTACGAGCAGTACTTC
>.|TRBV4-1|.|TRBJ2-7
CASSQGSSYEQYF
TGCGCCAGCAGCCAAGGAAGCTCCTACGAGCAGTACTTC
>once|TRBV28|TRBD2|TRBJ2-5
CASSLSGISGGLYQETQYF
TGTGCCAGCAGTTTGAGCGGTATATCGGGGGGATTGTACCAAGAGACCCAGTACTTC
>.|TRBV7-8|.|TRBJ2-6
CASSQLSRSGANVLTF
TGTGCCAGCAGCCAGCTTAGCAGGTCTGGGGCCAACGTCCTGACTTTC
>.|TRBV7-9|TRBD2|TRBJ2-1
CASTNRVVGRAWNEQFF
TGTGCCAGCACCAATAGGGTAGTTGGGAGGGCCTGGAATGAGCAGTTCTTC
>few|TRBV10-3|.|TRBJ1-1
CAIRANTEAFF
TGTGCCATCAGGGCGAACACTGAAGCTTTCTTT
>.|TRBV30|.|TRBJ1-6
CAWTPIGGQSLSPLHF
TGTGCCTGGACCCCCATCGGGGGGCAATCCCTCTCACCCCTCCACTTT
>.|TRBV4-1|TRBD1|TRBJ1-3
CASSQDIGGLGDTIYF
TGCGCCAGCAGCCAAGATATAGGGGGCCTAGGTGACACCATATATTTT
>.|TRBV28|.|TRBJ2-7
CATEPGPPYEQYF
TGTGCCACCGAACCGGGGCCTCCTTACGAGCAGTACTTC
>.|TRBV25-1|TRBD1|TRBJ1-2
CASSGWDRGRKDGYTF
TGTGCCAGCAGTGGCTGGGACAGGGGGCGAAAGGATGGCTACACCTTC
>.|TRBV2|.|TRBJ1-2
CASTQTGNYGYTF
TGTGCCAGCACCCAGACAGGAAACTATGGCTACACCTTC
>.|TRBV5-1|.|TRBJ2-7
CASSLAGDSYEQYF
TGCGCCAGCAGCTTGGCCGGGGACTCCTACGAGCAGTACTTC
>.|TRBV27|.|TRBJ2-1
CASSYSGVYNEQFF
TGTGCCAGCAGTTATAGCGGAGTCTACAATGAGCAGTTCTTC
>.|TRBV7-2|.|TRBJ1-2
CASSLNSNYGYTF
TGTGCCAGCAGCTTGAATTCTAACTATGGCTACACCTTC
>once|TRBV7-2|.|TRBJ2-7
CASSPSYEQYF
TGTGCCAGCAGCCCCTCCTACGAGCAGTACTTC
>.|TRBV18|TRBD1|TRBJ2-2
CASSFGQGNTGELFF
TGTGCCAGCTCATTCGGACAGGGGAACACCGGGGAGCTGTTTTTT
>.|TRBV21-1|.|TRBJ2-5
CASSRAGHMFETQYF
TGTGCCAGCAGCAGGGCGGGCCACATGTTCGAGACCCAGTACTTC
>once|TRBV27|TRBD1|TRBJ1-1
CASSFNSPRDRHPNTEAFF
TGTGCCAGCAGTTTTAATAGCCCCCGGGACAGACACCCGAACACTGAAGCTTTCTTT
>once|TRBV27|.|TRBJ2-3
CATTTANTDTQYF
TGTGCCACTACCACAGCCAACACAGATACGCAGTATTTT
>.|TRBV11-2|.|TRBJ2-2
CASWGPSGELFF
TGTGCCAGCTGGGGGCCGTCCGGGGAGCTGTTTTTT
>few|TRBV10-3|.|TRBJ2-1
CAIGGQRDEQFF
TGTGCCATCGGCGGACAAAGGGATGAGCAGTTCTTC
>few|TRBV18|.|TRBJ2-7
CASSLDSGGEQYF
TGTGCCAGCTCACTGGACTCCGGCGGAGAGCAGTACTTC
>.|TRBV28|.|TRBJ1-5
CASSYPTGGQPQHF
TGTGCCAGCAGTTATCCGACAGGTGGCCAGCCCCAGCATTTT
>once|TRBV6-5|TRBD2|TRBJ2-5
CASSYAPGTSQETQYF
TGTGCCAGCAGTTATGCCCCCGGGACTAGCCAGGAGACCCAGTACTTC
>.|TRBV27|.|TRBJ2-2
CASSFIGESGELFF
TGTGCCAGCAGTTTTATTGGGGAATCCGGGGAGCTGTTTTTT
>.|TRBV19|.|TRBJ2-2
CASSDPNTGELFF
TGTGCCAGTAGTGACCCGAACACCGGGGAGCTGTTTTTT
>.|TRBV5-4|.|TRBJ2-7
CASSLLPDIIYEQYF
TGTGCCAGCAGCTTGTTACCCGACATAATCTACGAGCAGTACTTC
>.|TRBV20-1|.|TRBJ2-5
CSASGGETQYF
TGCAGTGCTAGCGGGGGAGAGACCCAGTACTTC
>.|TRBV7-2|TRBD2|TRBJ2-1
CASSLPGTSGSFYNEQFF
TGTGCCAGCAGCTTACCCGGGACTAGCGGGAGTTTCTACAATGAGCAGTTCTTC
>.|TRBV6-1|TRBD2|TRBJ2-3
CASSEQAGESDTQYF
TGTGCCAGCAGTGAACAAGCGGGAGAATCAGATACGCAGTATTTT
>.|TRBV10-1|.|TRBJ2-1
CASSAGYRGDNEQFF
TGCGCCAGCAGTGCCGGATACCGCGGGGACAATGAGCAGTTCTTC
>.|TRBV27|.|TRBJ2-5
CASSFNRRETQYF
TGTGCCAGCAGTTTTAATAGAAGGGAGACCCAGTACTTC
>.|TRBV7-6|TRBD1|TRBJ1-1
CASSLAEQGALVGTEAFF
TGTGCCAGCAGCTTAGCGGAACAGGGGGCATTGGTAGGGACTGAAGCTTTCTTT
>.|TRBV21-1|.|TRBJ1-4
CASQDDPGKEKLFF
TGTGCCAGCCAGGACGACCCCGGGAAGGAAAAACTGTTTTTT
>.|TRBV13|TRBD1|TRBJ2-3
CASSLGTGASTDTQYF
TGTGCCAGCAGCTTAGGGACAGGGGCGAGCACAGATACGCAGTATTTT
>.|TRBV7-2|.|TRBJ2-7
CASRDQIREQYF
TGTGCCAGCAGGGATCAAATTCGGGAGCAGTACTTC
>.|TRBV28|TRBD1|TRBJ1-1
CASSPPGQGEAFF
TGTGCCAGCAGTCCCCCAGGACAGGGAGAAGCTTTCTTT
>.|TRBV19|.|TRBJ1-1
CASSPQDRNTEAFF
TGTGCCAGTAGTCCCCAGGATAGGAACACTGAAGCTTTCTTT
>.|TRBV27|.|TRBJ2-4
CASSLLGGRGNIQYF
TGTGCCAGCAGTTTATTGGGGGGACGGGGGAACATTCAGTACTTC
>.|TRBV7-3|.|TRBJ2-2
CASSLTPPEATGELFF
TGTGCCAGCAGCTTAACTCCTCCGGAGGCCACCGGGGAGCTGTTTTTT
>.|TRBV25-1|.|TRBJ1-4
CASSDLRSEKLFF
TGTGCCAGCAGTGATTTGAGGTCTGAAAAACTGTTTTTT
>.|TRBV27|TRBD1|TRBJ2-1
CASSFDRGSYNEQFF
TGTGCCAGCAGTTTTGACAGGGGTTCCTACAATGAGCAGTTCTTC
>once|TRBV4-1|TRBD1|TRBJ2-7
CASSIRTGDHEQYF
TGCGCCAGCAGCATACGGACAGGGGACCACGAGCAGTACTTC
>.|TRBV6-6|TRBD1|TRBJ2-3
CASNRDRGLDTQYF
TGTGCCAGCAACCGGGACAGGGGATTAGATACGCAGTATTTT
>once|TRBV11-2|.|TRBJ2-5
CASSLEGTPQETQYF
TGTGCCAGCAGCTTAGAGGGGACTCCTCAAGAGACCCAGTACTTC
>.|TRBV5-1|.|TRBJ2-3
CASSAADTQYF
TGCGCCAGCAGCGCCGCAGATACGCAGTATTTT
>.|TRBV5-6|TRBD1|TRBJ1-4
CASSSRDRGATNEKLFF
TGTGCCAGCAGCTCCCGGGACAGGGGTGCAACTAATGAAAAACTGTTTTTT
>.|TRBV5-1|TRBD2|TRBJ2-2
CASSASGGSGELFF
TGCGCCAGCAGCGCTAGCGGGGGATCCGGGGAGCTGTTTTTT
>.|TRBV19|TRBD1|TRBJ2-5
CASSIGTGGWQETQYF
TGTGCCAGTAGTATTGGGACAGGGGGCTGGCAAGAGACCCAGTACTTC
>.|TRBV7-9|TRBD2|TRBJ2-1
CASSLARLGLASDEQFF
TGTGCCAGCAGCTTAGCGCGACTGGGACTAGCGAGCGATGAGCAGTTCTTC
>.|TRBV5-5|.|TRBJ2-3
CASSFGWLRDTQYF
TGTGCCAGCAGCTTCGGATGGTTGCGCGATACGCAGTATTTT
>.|TRBV11-2|.|TRBJ2-7
CATSLSLGPGEGEQYF
TGTGCCACTTCCCTTAGTTTAGGGCCAGGGGAAGGGGAGCAGTACTTC
>.|TRBV5-1|TRBD1|TRBJ2-5
CASSLDRGLAETQYF
TGCGCCAGCAGCTTGGACAGGGGGTTAGCAGAGACCCAGTACTTC
>once|TRBV11-2|TRBD2|TRBJ2-3
CASSPGTSGTSTDTQYF
TGTGCCAGCAGCCCCGGGACTAGCGGGACTAGCACAGATACGCAGTATTTT
>.|TRBV23-1|.|TRBJ2-1
CASSSPLLYNEQFF
TGCGCCAGCAGCAGTCCACTCCTCTACAATGAGCAGTTCTTC
>.|TRBV5-1|.|TRBJ1-6
CASSQEGSRDSPLHF
TGCGCCAGCAGCCAAGAGGGAAGTAGAGATTCACCCCTCCACTTT